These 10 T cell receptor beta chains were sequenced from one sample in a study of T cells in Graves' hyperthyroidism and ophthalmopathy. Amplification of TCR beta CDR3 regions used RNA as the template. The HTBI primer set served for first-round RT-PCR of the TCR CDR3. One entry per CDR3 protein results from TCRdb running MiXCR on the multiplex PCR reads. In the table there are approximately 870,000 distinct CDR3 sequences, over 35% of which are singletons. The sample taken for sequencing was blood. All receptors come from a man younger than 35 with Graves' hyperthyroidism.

DNA of the CDR3: TGTGCCAGTACAGGCACCGGGACAGGAACCTATGGCTACACCTTC. It codes for CASTGTGTGTYGYTF. The chain couples TRBV19 to TRBJ1-2, with TRBD1 identical over 8 bases. Germline values: CDR1 LNHDA, CDR2 SQIVND (reference sequence). The junction had 11 bases not matched to a gene; V was cut back by 7 bases and J by 4 bases. The CDR3 consists of 15 residues.

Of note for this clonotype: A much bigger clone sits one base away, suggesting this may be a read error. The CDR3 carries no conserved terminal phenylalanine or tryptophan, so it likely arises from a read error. Here the CDR3 reads CASSRMTGNTIYL. CDR3 sequence (DNA): TGTGCCAGCAGCCGTATGACAGGAAACACCATATATCTT. This chain uses TRBV7-2 with TRBJ1-3, with D hard to call. The CDR3 totals 13 residues. Per the germline V gene, CDR1 is SGHTA and CDR2 is FQGNSA. Trimming pared 5 bases from V and 4 bases from J, leaving 9 bases between.

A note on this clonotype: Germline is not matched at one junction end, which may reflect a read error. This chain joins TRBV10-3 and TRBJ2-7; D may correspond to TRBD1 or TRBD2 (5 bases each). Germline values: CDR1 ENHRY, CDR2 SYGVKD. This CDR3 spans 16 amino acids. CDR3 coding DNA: TGTGCCAGCAGTGACTACGGGGCAGCGGCGATCGACGAGCAGTACTTC. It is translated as CASSDYGAAAIDEQYF.

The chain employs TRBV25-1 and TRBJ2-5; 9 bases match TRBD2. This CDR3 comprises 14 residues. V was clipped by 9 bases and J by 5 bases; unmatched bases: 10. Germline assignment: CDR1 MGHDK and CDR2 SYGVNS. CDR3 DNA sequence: TGTGCCAGTGGGGCACTAGCGGGCGATGAGACCCAGTACTTC. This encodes CASGALAGDETQYF.

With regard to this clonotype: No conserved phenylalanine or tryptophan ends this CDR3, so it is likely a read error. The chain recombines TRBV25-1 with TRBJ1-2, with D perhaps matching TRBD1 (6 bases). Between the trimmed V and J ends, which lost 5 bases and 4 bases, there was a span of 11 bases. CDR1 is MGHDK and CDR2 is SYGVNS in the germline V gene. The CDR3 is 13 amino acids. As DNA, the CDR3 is TGTGCCAGCAGTACTTCAGGGGCCTATGGCTACACCTCC. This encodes CASSTSGAYGYTS.

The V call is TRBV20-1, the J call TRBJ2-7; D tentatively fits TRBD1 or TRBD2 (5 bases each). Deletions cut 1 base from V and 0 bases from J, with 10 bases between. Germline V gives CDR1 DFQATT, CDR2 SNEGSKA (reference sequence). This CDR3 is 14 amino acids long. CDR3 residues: CSARARDHSYEQYF. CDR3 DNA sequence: TGCAGTGCTAGAGCACGGGACCACTCCTACGAGCAGTACTTC.

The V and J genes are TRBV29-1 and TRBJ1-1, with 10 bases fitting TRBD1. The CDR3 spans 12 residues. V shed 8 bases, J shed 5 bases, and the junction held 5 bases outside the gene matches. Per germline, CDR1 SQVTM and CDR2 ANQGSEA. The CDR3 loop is CSSGTGDTEAFF. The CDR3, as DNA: TGCAGCTCCGGGACAGGGGATACTGAAGCTTTCTTT.

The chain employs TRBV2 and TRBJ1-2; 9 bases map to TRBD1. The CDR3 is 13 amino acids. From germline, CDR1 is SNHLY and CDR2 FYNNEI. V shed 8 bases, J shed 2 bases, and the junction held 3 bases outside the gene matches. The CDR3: CASGGTGNYGYTF. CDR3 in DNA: TGTGCCAGCGGTGGGACAGGGAACTATGGCTACACCTTC.

The CDR3 loop reads CASSRITPRLASEQYF. Written as DNA, the CDR3 is TGTGCCAGCAGCAGAATAACCCCTCGACTAGCCAGCGAGCAGTACTTC. The J gene is TRBJ2-7, the V gene TRBV12-3 or TRBV12-4; 7 positions agree with TRBD2. Losses at the gene ends were 6 bases for V and 6 bases for J; bases not matched to a gene: 17. The CDR3 is 16 amino acids.

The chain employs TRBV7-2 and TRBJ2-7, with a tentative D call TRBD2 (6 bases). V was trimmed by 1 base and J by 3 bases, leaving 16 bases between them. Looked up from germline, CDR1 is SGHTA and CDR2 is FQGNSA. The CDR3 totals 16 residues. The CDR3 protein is CASSLGFPEGLYEQYF. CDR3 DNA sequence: TGTGCCAGCAGCTTAGGGTTCCCGGAGGGGCTCTACGAGCAGTACTTC.